This TCR beta chain was sequenced in a study of T-cell memory formation after mild COVID-19. Study in general: Largely donor-specific TCR clusters were found.

Whole-study findings and limits: CD4+ clones that contracted lay mainly in CM and EM; CD8+ ones lay in EMRA. Later expanders leaned toward CD4+, whereas clones contracting from day 15 to 85 were balanced CD4/CD8.

With constant-segment primers, 5'RACE yielded cDNA libraries of TCR alpha and TCR beta that carried sample barcodes and UMIs. TCRdb re-called the 5' RACE reads through MiXCR, storing one row per CDR3 protein. The sample holds 550,000 to 650,000 distinct CDR3 sequences, around a sixth seen once. CDR1 is SGHRS and CDR2 is YFSETQ in the germline V gene. CDR3 size: 15 residues. V was shortened by 4 bases and J by 4 bases, with 16 bases between the two germline ends. This clonotype has just a few counts. Its antigen is not identified. The chain joins TRBV5-1 to TRBJ2-3; TRBD1 is a possible D gene (6 bases). This TCR was recovered from an adult woman who had mild COVID-19 (a few samples of this study predate the infection). Cell type and time point are not known. Sequencing input: PBMCs or a T cell subset sorted from them (not recorded which). The CDR3 DNA sequence: TGCGCCAGCAGCCTTAGGACCGGGACACCAGATACGCAGTATTTT. This gives the protein CASSLRTGTPDTQYF.